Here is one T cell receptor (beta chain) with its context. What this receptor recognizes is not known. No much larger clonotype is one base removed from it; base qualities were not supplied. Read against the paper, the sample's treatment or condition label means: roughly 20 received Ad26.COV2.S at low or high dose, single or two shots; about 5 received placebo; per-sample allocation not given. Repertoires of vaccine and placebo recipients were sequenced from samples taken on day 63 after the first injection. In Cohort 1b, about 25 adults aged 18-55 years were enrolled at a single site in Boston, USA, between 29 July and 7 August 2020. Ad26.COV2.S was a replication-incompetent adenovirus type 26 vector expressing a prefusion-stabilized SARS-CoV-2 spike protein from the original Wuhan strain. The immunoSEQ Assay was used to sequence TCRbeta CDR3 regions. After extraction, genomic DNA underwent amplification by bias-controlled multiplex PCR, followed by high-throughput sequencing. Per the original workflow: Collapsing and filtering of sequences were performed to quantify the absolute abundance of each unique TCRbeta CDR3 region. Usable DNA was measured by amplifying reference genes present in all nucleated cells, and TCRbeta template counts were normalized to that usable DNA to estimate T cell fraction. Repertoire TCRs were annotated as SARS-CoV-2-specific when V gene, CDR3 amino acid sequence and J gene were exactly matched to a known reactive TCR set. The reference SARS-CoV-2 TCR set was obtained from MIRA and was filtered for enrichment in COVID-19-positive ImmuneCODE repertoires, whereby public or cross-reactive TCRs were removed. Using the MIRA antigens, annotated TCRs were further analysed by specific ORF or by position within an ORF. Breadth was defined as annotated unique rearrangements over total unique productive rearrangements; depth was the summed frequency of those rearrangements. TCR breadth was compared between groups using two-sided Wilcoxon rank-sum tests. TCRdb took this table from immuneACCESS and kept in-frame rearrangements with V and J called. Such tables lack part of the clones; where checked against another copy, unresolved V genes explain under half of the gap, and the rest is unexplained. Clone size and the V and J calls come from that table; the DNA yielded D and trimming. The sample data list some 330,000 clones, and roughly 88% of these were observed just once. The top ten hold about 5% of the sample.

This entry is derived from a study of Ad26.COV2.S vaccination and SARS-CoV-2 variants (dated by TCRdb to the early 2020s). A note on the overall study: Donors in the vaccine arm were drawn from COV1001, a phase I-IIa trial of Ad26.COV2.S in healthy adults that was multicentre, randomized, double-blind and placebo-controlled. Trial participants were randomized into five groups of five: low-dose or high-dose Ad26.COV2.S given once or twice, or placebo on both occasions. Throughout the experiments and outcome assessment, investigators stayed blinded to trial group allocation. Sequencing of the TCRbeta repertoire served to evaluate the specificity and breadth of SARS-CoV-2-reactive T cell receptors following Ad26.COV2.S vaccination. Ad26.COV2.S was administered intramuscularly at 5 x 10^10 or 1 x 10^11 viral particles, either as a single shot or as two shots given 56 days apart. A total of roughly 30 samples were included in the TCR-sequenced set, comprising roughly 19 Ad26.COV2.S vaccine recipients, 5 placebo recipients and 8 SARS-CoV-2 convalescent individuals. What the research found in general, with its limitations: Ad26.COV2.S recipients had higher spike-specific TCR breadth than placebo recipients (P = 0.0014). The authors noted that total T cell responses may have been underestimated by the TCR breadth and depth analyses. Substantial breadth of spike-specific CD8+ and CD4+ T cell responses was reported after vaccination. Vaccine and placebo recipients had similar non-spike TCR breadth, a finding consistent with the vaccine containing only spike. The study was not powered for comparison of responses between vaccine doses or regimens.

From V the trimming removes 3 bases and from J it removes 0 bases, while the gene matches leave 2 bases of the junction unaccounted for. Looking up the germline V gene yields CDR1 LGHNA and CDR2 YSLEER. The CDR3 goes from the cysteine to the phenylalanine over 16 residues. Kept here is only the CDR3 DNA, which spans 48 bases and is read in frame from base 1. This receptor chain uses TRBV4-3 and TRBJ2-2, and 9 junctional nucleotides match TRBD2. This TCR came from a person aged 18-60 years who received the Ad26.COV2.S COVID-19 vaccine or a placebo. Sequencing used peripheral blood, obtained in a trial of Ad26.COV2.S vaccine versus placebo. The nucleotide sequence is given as TGCGCCAGCAGCCACTGGACTAGCGCGAACACCGGGGAGCTGTTTTTT. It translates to CASSHWTSANTGELFF.